This T cell receptor beta chain was identified in a study of shared clonotypes between healthy human individuals. This CDR3 comprises 14 residues. The trim removed 6 bases at V and 5 bases at J, leaving 7 bases unmatched. CDR1 and CDR2 from the germline V gene are MNHNS and SASEGT. Assay used: immunoSEQ multiplex PCR; TCRdb lists only in-frame clones, some missing. The sample lists about 2.3 million clones, 90% to 95% occurring once. Material for sequencing was naive CD4+ T cells from PBMCs. As for subset: CD45RA+ positively selected. The rearrangement uses TRBV6-1 and TRBJ1-2, with TRBD1 matching over 9 bases. The TCR sequence derives from a man between 18 and 35 years old in good health. Some clones in this sample may be carry-over from other donors' samples. The chain's CDR3 is CASSWGQGQYGYTF. The CDR3 DNA sequence: TGTGCCAGCAGCTGGGGACAGGGCCAGTATGGCTACACCTTC.